Each of the 21 T cell receptor beta chains below was sequenced from the same sample in a study of blood T cell repertoires in COVID-19. The assay was immunoSEQ multiplex PCR, and TCRdb's table has in-frame clones only and misses some. Of roughly 260,000 clones in the sample, approximately 82% were seen once. Sequences were obtained from peripheral blood. Receptor source: a woman aged 18-29 years with acute or convalescent COVID-19.

This sequence joins TRBV6-5 and TRBJ1-2, with a weak D call TRBD1 (5 bases). This CDR3 comprises 13 residues. The V gene lost 8 bases and the J gene lost 3 bases, with 13 bases spanning the gap. Germline CDR1 reads MNHEY; CDR2 reads SVGAGI. CDR3 sequence reads: CASWGDRHYGYTF. For the CDR3, the DNA is TGTGCCAGCTGGGGGGACCGCCACTATGGCTACACCTTC.

The chain is built from TRBV4-1 and TRBJ2-7, with 10 bases aligning to TRBD2. Germline-derived CDR1 and CDR2 are MGHRA and YSYEKL. The CDR3 is made up of 17 amino acids. V lost 0 bases, J lost 6 bases, and 11 bases stayed unmatched. The CDR3 region is CASSQEVPSGRASEQYF. The DNA for the CDR3 is TGCGCCAGCAGCCAAGAAGTGCCCAGCGGGAGGGCCTCCGAGCAGTACTTC.

This sequence joins TRBV19 and TRBJ2-3; 11 bases agree with TRBD2. This CDR3 is 18 amino acids long. The junction had 11 bases not matched to a gene; V was cut back by 6 bases and J by 0 bases. Looked up from germline, CDR1 is LNHDA and CDR2 is SQIVND (reference sequence). CDR3 DNA sequence: TGTGCCAGTAGCACGGGACTAGCGGTCCCACCTAGCACAGATACGCAGTATTTT. Its protein product is CASSTGLAVPPSTDTQYF.

This chain connects TRBV27 to TRBJ1-1; D not certain. Trimming removed 5 bases from V and 0 bases from J, with 10 bases in between. The CDR3 is 14 amino acids. Per the germline V gene, CDR1 is MNHEY and CDR2 is SMNVEV (reference sequence). The chain's CDR3 is CASSPGGMNTEAFF. DNA for the CDR3: TGTGCCAGCAGTCCGGGAGGGATGAACACTGAAGCTTTCTTT.

The rearrangement joins TRBV7-9 to TRBJ1-1; D call uncertain. Trimming removed 5 bases from V and 1 base from J, with 11 bases in between. Germline CDR1 and CDR2: SEHNR and FQNEAQ (reference sequence). The CDR3 runs to 14 residues. The CDR3 loop reads CASSQMQENTEAFF. CDR3 sequence (DNA): TGTGCCAGCAGCCAAATGCAGGAGAACACTGAAGCTTTCTTT.

The chain employs TRBV19 and TRBJ1-2; no clear D gene. Trimming took 7 bases from V and 4 from J, leaving 16 bases between them. Germline CDR1 LNHDA, CDR2 SQIVND (reference sequence). This CDR3 is 14 amino acids long. The CDR3 sequence is CASNRAAAGYGYTF. In nucleotides, the CDR3 is TGTGCCAGTAATCGGGCTGCGGCGGGCTATGGCTACACCTTC.

This clone was counted between two and nine times. The rearrangement uses TRBV28 and TRBJ2-7, with D maybe TRBD1 (7 bases). Germline CDR1 MDHEN, CDR2 SYDVKM. Trimming pared 4 bases from V and 2 bases from J, leaving 21 bases between. This CDR3 has 17 amino acids. CDR3 amino acids: CASSSGKYRGLTYEQYF. The CDR3 DNA reads as TGTGCCAGCAGTTCGGGCAAATACAGGGGACTCACCTACGAGCAGTACTTC.

The chain is built from TRBV27 and TRBJ2-7; the D gene is possibly TRBD2 (6 bases). In germline, CDR1 is MNHEY, CDR2 SMNVEV (reference sequence). There are 14 residues in the CDR3. Trimming removed 0 bases at V and 4 bases at J, with 10 bases between. The chain's CDR3 is CASSLSWRGYEQYF. The CDR3 DNA is TGTGCCAGCAGTTTATCGTGGAGGGGTTACGAGCAGTACTTC.

The table lists this clone with a count of one. The rearrangement uses TRBV7-9 and TRBJ1-6; D unclear. The CDR3 extends over 16 amino acids. V was shortened by 1 base and J by 7 bases, with 14 bases between the two germline ends. Germline V gene lookup returns CDR1 SEHNR and CDR2 FQNEAQ (reference sequence). CDR3 sequence: CASSLVAGLGNSPLHF. The CDR3 DNA follows: TGTGCCAGCAGCTTAGTTGCGGGATTGGGCAATTCACCCCTCCACTTT.

The chain has TRBV14 and TRBJ1-1; D is ambiguous. The CDR3 is made up of 14 amino acids. Germline CDR1 SGHDN, CDR2 FVKESK. Trimming took off 4 bases at V and 3 bases at J, with 12 bases between the two ends. As DNA, the CDR3 is TGTGCCAGCAGCCCCAGGATATCCTACACTGAAGCTTTCTTT. It translates to CASSPRISYTEAFF. The full variable domain, its missing parts supplied by reference TRBV14 and TRBJ1-1, is EAGVTQFPSHSVIEKGQTVTLRCDPISGHDNLYWYRRVMGKEIKFLLHFVKESKQDESGMPNNRFLAERTGGTYSTLKVQPAELEDSGVYFCASSPRISYTEAFFGQGTRLTVV.

This clone was recorded only once. The rearrangement joins TRBV25-1 to TRBJ1-6, with 7 nucleotides matching TRBD1. The CDR3 covers 16 residues. CDR1 and CDR2 (germline): MGHDK, SYGVNS. V trimming: 0 bases; J trimming: 6 bases; junction bases outside the gene matches: 5. CDR3 protein: CASSEYKGQFNSPLHF. The CDR3 coding sequence is TGTGCCAGCAGTGAATATAAGGGACAGTTTAATTCACCCCTCCACTTT.

The V and J genes are TRBV10-1 and TRBJ2-2; 7 bases match TRBD2. The V segment lost 1 base and the J segment 2 bases; nucleotides outside the gene matches: 4. Germline CDR1 is WNHNN and CDR2 is SYGVQD (reference sequence). The CDR3 is 16 amino acids. CDR3 nucleotides: TGCGCCAGCAGTGAGTGGGCTAGCGGAAACACCGGGGAGCTGTTTTTT. This gives the protein CASSEWASGNTGELFF.

The V and J genes are TRBV5-1 and TRBJ2-3; D remains unclear. The CDR3 consists of 13 residues. Germline V gene lookup returns CDR1 SGHRS and CDR2 YFSETQ. V lost 4 bases, J lost 1 base, and 7 bases lay in between. The CDR3 nucleotides are TGCGCCAGCAGCACCCAGGGCACAGATACGCAGTATTTT. This gives the protein CASSTQGTDTQYF.

This clone was observed once. This sequence joins TRBV11-2 and TRBJ2-5, with 9 nucleotides matching TRBD2. The CDR3 consists of 15 residues. The junction had 8 bases not matched to a gene; V was cut back by 4 bases and J by 5 bases. The germline V gene encodes CDR1 SGHAT and CDR2 FQNNGV. The DNA for the CDR3 is TGTGCCAGCAGCTCAACCTTAGCGGGAGCGGAGACCCAGTACTTC. It is translated as CASSSTLAGAETQYF.

This sequence joins TRBV5-4 and TRBJ2-1; tentative D call: TRBD1 (6 bases). Germline CDR1 reads SGHNT; CDR2 reads YYREEE (reference sequence). V lost 4 bases to trimming and J lost 12 bases, with 14 bases between them. The CDR3 runs 12 residues. This chain's CDR3 is CASSVDRLGQFF. The CDR3 bases are TGTGCCAGCAGCGTCGACAGGCTCGGGCAGTTCTTC.

This clone was detected a few times. The chain recombines TRBV18 with TRBJ2-5; tentative D call: TRBD2 (5 bases). V lost 6 bases to trimming and J lost 3 bases, with 14 bases between them. Looked up from germline, CDR1 is KGHSH and CDR2 is LQKENI. This CDR3 spans 14 amino acids. CDR3 protein: CASSLSGFEETQYF. The CDR3 nucleotides are TGTGCCAGCTCCCTCTCGGGATTCGAAGAGACCCAGTACTTC.

The rearrangement uses TRBV6-5 and TRBJ2-5; D is perhaps TRBD1 (6 bases). Trimming removed 6 bases at V and 4 bases at J, with 18 bases between. This CDR3 has 15 amino acids. The germline gives CDR1 MNHEY, CDR2 SVGAGI. The DNA of the CDR3 is TGTGCCAGCAGCACCCGGACAGAGCGCCCAGAGACCCAGTACTTC. The encoded protein is CASSTRTERPETQYF.

This chain connects TRBV10-2 to TRBJ1-2; a possible D gene is TRBD1 (6 bases). Germline CDR1 and CDR2: WSHSY and SAAADI. With 5 bases removed from V and 3 bases from J, the gap between germline ends came to 16 bases. CDR3 length: 15 amino acids. CDR3 in DNA: TGCGCCAGCAGTCAACCGAGCAGGGGAGACTATGGCTACACCTTC. Amino acids: CASSQPSRGDYGYTF.

The CDR3 DNA reads TGTGCCAGTAGTATAACTGCGGGCACTGAAGCTTTCTTT. It codes for CASSITAGTEAFF. This sequence joins TRBV19 and TRBJ1-1; D gene unclear. The CDR3 has 13 residues. Per germline, CDR1 LNHDA and CDR2 SQIVND (reference sequence). Trimming took 2 bases from V and 4 from J, leaving 8 bases between them.

The chain is built from TRBV9 and TRBJ2-1; 10 bases agree with TRBD2. Per the germline V gene, CDR1 is SGDLS and CDR2 is YYNGEE. V was pared by 0 bases and J by 4 bases, with 4 bases of the junction left unmatched. The CDR3 covers 16 residues. The CDR3 DNA sequence: TGTGCCAGCAGCGTAGGACTAGCGGGTATATACAATGAGCAGTTCTTC. Its translation: CASSVGLAGIYNEQFF.

The gene calls are TRBV5-1 and TRBJ2-2; 7 bases map to TRBD1. Germline assignment: CDR1 SGHRS and CDR2 YFSETQ. V gave up 5 bases and J gave up 5 bases; unmatched junction bases: 9. The CDR3 is made up of 15 amino acids. The CDR3 region has the DNA TGCGCCAGCAGAACAGGGGTTGCGGGTACCGGGGAGCTGTTTTTT. This encodes CASRTGVAGTGELFF.